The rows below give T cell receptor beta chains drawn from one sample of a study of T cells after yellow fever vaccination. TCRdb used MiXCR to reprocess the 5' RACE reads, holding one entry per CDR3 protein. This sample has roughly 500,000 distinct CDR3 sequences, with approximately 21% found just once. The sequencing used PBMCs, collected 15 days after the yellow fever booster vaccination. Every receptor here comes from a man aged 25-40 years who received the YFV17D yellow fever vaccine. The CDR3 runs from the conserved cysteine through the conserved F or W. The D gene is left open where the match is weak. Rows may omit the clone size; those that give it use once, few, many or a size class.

DNA: TGTGCCACCAGTGATTTGGAGGGTAATGAGCAGTTCTTC
CDR3: CATSDLEGNEQFF
V: TRBV24-1
D: -
J: TRBJ2-1
size: -

DNA: TGCGCCAGCAGCCCGGCCAGGCAGGGCCCCTACGAGCAGTACTTC
CDR3: CASSPARQGPYEQYF
V: TRBV5-1
D: -
J: TRBJ2-7
size: few

DNA: TGTGCCATCGGGGGACAGGGGGTACATACGCAGTATTTT
CDR3: CAIGGQGVHTQYF
V: TRBV10-3
D: TRBD1
J: TRBJ2-3
size: few

DNA: TGCAGTGCTTGGAGGGAGGGCGTCGGGGCCTACAATGAGCAGTTCTTC
CDR3: CSAWREGVGAYNEQFF
V: TRBV20-1
D: TRBD2
J: TRBJ2-1
size: -

DNA: TGCGCCAGCAGCTTCCCGGACAGAGATCAGAAGCGGGACTCTAGCACAGATACGCAGTATTTT
CDR3: CASSFPDRDQKRDSSTDTQYF
V: TRBV5-1
D: -
J: TRBJ2-3
size: -

DNA: TGCAGTGCTAGCTCCCGGGATGAGGACAATGAGCAGTTCTTC
CDR3: CSASSRDEDNEQFF
V: TRBV20-1
D: -
J: TRBJ2-1
size: -

DNA: TGTGCCAGCACTCGTAGCGGGAGTACAGATACGCAGTATTTT
CDR3: CASTRSGSTDTQYF
V: TRBV6-1
D: TRBD2
J: TRBJ2-3
size: -

DNA: TGTGCCAGCAGCCTAATATCGGGAAACAACTACGAGCAGTACTTC
CDR3: CASSLISGNNYEQYF
V: TRBV3-1
D: -
J: TRBJ2-7
size: few

DNA: TGCAGCGCCGTGTGGGGCGGGACCTACAATGAGCAGTTCTTC
CDR3: CSAVWGGTYNEQFF
V: TRBV29-1
D: -
J: TRBJ2-1
size: -

DNA: TGTGCCAGCAGCTCGGGACTAGCGGGGTACAATGAGCAGTTCTTC
CDR3: CASSSGLAGYNEQFF
V: TRBV5-1
D: TRBD2
J: TRBJ2-1
size: many

DNA: TGTGCCACCAGCAGAGATCTTGACGGACTAGCATTGCTTACAACGCAGTATTTT
CDR3: CATSRDLDGLALLTTQYF
V: TRBV15
D: TRBD2
J: TRBJ2-3
size: few

DNA: TGCAGTGCGGTTTCGACCCGGGCTCCTAATCAGCCCCAGCATTTT
CDR3: CSAVSTRAPNQPQHF
V: TRBV20-1
D: -
J: TRBJ1-5
size: few

DNA: TGTGCCAGCAGCCCTACTAATATGAACACTGAAGCTTTCTTT
CDR3: CASSPTNMNTEAFF
V: TRBV28
D: -
J: TRBJ1-1
size: -